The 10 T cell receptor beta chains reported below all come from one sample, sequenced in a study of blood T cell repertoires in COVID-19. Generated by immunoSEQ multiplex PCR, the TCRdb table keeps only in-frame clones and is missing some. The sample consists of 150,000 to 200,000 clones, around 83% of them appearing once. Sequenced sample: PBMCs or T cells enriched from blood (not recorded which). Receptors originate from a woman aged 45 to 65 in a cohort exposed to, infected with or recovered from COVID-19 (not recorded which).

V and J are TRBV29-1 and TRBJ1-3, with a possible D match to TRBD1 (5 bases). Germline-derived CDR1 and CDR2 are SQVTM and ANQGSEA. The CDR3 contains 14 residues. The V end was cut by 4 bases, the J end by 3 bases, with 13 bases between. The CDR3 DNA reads TGCAGCGTTGGGGTTGCGGGGGGTGGAAACACCATATATTTT. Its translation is CSVGVAGGGNTIYF.

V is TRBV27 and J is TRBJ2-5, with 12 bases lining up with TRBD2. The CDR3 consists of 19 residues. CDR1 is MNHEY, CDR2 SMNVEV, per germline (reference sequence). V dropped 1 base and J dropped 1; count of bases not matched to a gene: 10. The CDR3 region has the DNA TGTGCCAGCAGTTTATACCCCACCGGACTAGCGGGGACCCAAGAGACCCAGTACTTC. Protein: CASSLYPTGLAGTQETQYF.

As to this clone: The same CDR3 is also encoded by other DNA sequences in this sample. The CDR3 DNA reads TGTGCCAGCAGCTTGGGCAGGGCCGCTGAAGCTTTCTTT. It translates to CASSLGRAAEAFF. The rearrangement links TRBV7-2 to TRBJ1-1; D might be TRBD1 (5 bases). Looked up from germline, CDR1 is SGHTA and CDR2 is FQGNSA. V lost 3 bases, J lost 6 bases, and 11 bases lay in between. The CDR3 consists of 13 residues.

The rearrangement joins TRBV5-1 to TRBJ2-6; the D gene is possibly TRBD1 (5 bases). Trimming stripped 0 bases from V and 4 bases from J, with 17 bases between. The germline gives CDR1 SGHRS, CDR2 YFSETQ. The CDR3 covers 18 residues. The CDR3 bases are TGCGCCAGCAGCTTGGCCGCAGGGCAGGGATTGGGGGCCAACGTCCTGACTTTC. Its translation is CASSLAAGQGLGANVLTF.

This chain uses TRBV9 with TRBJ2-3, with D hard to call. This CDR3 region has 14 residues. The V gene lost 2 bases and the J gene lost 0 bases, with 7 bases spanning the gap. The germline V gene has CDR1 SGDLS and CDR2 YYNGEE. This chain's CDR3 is CASSVSLSTDTQYF. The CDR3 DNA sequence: TGTGCCAGCAGCGTTAGTTTGAGCACAGATACGCAGTATTTT.

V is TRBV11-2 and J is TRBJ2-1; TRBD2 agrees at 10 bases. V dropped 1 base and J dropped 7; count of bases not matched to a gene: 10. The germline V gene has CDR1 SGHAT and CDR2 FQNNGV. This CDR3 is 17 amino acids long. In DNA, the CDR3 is TGTGCCAGCAGCTTAGCTAGCGGGAGTCGCTTTTTGAATGAGCAGTTCTTC. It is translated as CASSLASGSRFLNEQFF.

The CDR3 sequence is CASSSPGANEKLFF. The CDR3 DNA follows: TGTGCCAGCAGTTCCCCGGGGGCTAATGAAAAACTGTTTTTT. This sequence joins TRBV28 and TRBJ1-4; possibly TRBD1 for D (5 bases). This CDR3 is built from 14 residues. The V and J ends lost 4 bases and 3 bases respectively, with 9 bases between them. CDR1 and CDR2 from the germline V gene are MDHEN and SYDVKM.

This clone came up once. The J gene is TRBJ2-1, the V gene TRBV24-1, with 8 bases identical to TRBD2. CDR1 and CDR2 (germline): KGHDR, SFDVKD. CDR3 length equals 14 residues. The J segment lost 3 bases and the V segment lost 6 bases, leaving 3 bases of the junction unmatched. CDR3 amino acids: CATSSSGSYNEQFF. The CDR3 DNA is TGTGCCACCAGTAGCAGCGGGAGCTACAATGAGCAGTTCTTC.

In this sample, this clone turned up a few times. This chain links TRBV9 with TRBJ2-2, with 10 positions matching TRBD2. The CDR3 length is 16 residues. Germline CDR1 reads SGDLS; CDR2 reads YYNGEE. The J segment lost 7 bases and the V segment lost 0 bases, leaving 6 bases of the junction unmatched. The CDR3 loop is CASSVASGRPGGELFF. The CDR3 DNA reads TGTGCCAGCAGCGTAGCTAGCGGGAGACCCGGCGGGGAGCTGTTTTTT.

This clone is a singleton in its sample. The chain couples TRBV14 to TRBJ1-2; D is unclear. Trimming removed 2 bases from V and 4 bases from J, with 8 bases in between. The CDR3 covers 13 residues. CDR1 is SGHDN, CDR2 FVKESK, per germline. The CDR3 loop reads CASSQIASYGYTF. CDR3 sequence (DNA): TGTGCCAGCAGCCAAATCGCCAGCTATGGCTACACCTTC.